This T cell receptor (beta chain) was observed in a study of blood T cell repertoires in COVID-19. Study as a whole: Sources were T cells, B-cell-depleted T cells, or PBMCs; the material itself was cDNA or gDNA.

Trimming took 0 bases from V and 0 from J, leaving 13 bases between them. CDR3 length: 16 amino acids. Germline V gene data show CDR1 as GTSNPN and CDR2 as SVGIG (reference sequence). Original processing notes: Reference gene primer amplification in the assay estimated nucleated cell counts. Assay: immunoSEQ multiplex PCR; the TCRdb copy retains only in-frame clones and omits some. V and J calls and clone size follow that table, whereas D and trimming were derived from the DNA. The profile shows some 400,000 clones, around 84% of them singletons. The specimen sequenced was peripheral blood. The receptor comes from a human donor in a cohort sampled during active COVID-19. The V gene is TRBV30, the J gene TRBJ2-3; no clear D. CDR3: CAWSVSQVLSTDTQYF. Written as DNA, the CDR3 is TGTGCCTGGAGTGTTAGTCAGGTACTTAGCACAGATACGCAGTATTTT.